This T cell receptor beta chain was sequenced for a study of identical twins. TCRdb analysed the 5' RACE reads with MiXCR anew, one entry per CDR3 protein. The sample carries approximately 620,000 distinct CDR3 sequences, 8.6% recorded once. Broader study findings: Its conclusions, products of cross-sectional statistical analysis, did not come from following the same donors. High-abundance cord blood beta clonotypes had fewer insertions; memory repertoires showed none.

The CDR3 is 12 amino acids. V gave up 5 bases and J gave up 7 bases, with 11 bases separating them. Per germline, CDR1 MNHEY and CDR2 SVGAGI. This clonotype was observed at least ten times. Its specificity is not known. This sample also belongs to another study, concerning yellow fever vaccine responses in identical twins. According to that study: In identical twins, vaccine T cell responses appeared partly shared and partly individual.

The chain employs TRBV6-5 and TRBJ1-2; D is possibly TRBD1 (5 bases). The TCR sequence derives from a woman in her late teens or twenties in good health. The sequenced sample consisted of PBMCs. The CDR3 protein is CASSGQGIGYTF. The CDR3, as DNA: TGTGCCAGCAGTGGTCAGGGAATTGGCTACACCTTC.